A single sample is the source of the 28 T cell receptor beta chains below, sequenced in a study of cytomegalovirus exposure and HLA in healthy donors. It was with 60 Vbeta and 13 Jbeta primers that the PCR ran. Libraries were prepared by immunoSEQ multiplex PCR; TCRdb keeps only in-frame clonotypes and omits some of them. Here the sample spans about 130,000 clones, about 10% being singletons. Sample: PBMCs. These receptors were taken from a woman under 30 in good health and CMV-seropositive.

This clone was seen more than once but under ten times. The J gene is TRBJ2-7, the V gene TRBV19; TRBD2 is a possible D gene (5 bases). Trimming took off 6 bases at V and 1 base at J, with 10 bases between the two ends. The germline V gene has CDR1 LNHDA and CDR2 SQIVND (reference sequence). The CDR3 totals 13 residues. CDR3 sequence: CASSSGISYEQYF. The DNA of the CDR3 is TGTGCCAGTAGCTCCGGGATTTCCTACGAGCAGTACTTC. The variable domain in full, completed from reference TRBV19 and TRBJ2-7, reads DGGITQSPKYLFRKEGQNVTLSCEQNLNHDAMYWYRQDPGQGLRLIYYSQIVNDFQKGDIAEGYSVSREKKESFPLTVTSAQKNPTAFYLCASSSGISYEQYFGPGTRLTVT.

The chain couples TRBV9 to TRBJ2-7, with D perhaps matching TRBD2 (6 bases). The CDR3 is 14 amino acids. The germline gives CDR1 SGDLS, CDR2 YYNGEE. Trimming removed 0 bases from V and 0 bases from J, with 7 bases in between. The CDR3 DNA is TGTGCCAGCAGCGTAGGCGGGAACTCCTACGAGCAGTACTTC. Translated, it gives CASSVGGNSYEQYF.

V and J are TRBV11-2 and TRBJ2-7; 7 bases align to TRBD2. Germline-derived CDR1 and CDR2 are SGHAT and FQNNGV. CDR3 length equals 16 residues. Germline trimming cut 4 bases from V and 5 bases from J; bases unmatched to any gene: 14. The CDR3 protein is CASSSQSAGWEDEQYF. The CDR3 coding sequence is TGTGCCAGCAGCTCCCAGTCAGCGGGATGGGAGGACGAGCAGTACTTC.

This rearrangement joins TRBV28 to TRBJ2-5; no clear D. The CDR3 has 12 residues. V was trimmed by 3 bases and J by 7 bases, leaving 9 bases between them. CDR1 and CDR2 (germline): MDHEN, SYDVKM. For the CDR3, the DNA is TGTGCCAGCAGTTTCACAGCCGGGACCCAGTACTTC. Translated, it gives CASSFTAGTQYF.

This clone was detected a few times. This rearrangement joins TRBV27 to TRBJ1-1; possibly TRBD1 for D (6 bases). CDR3 size: 14 residues. Germline CDR1 MNHEY, CDR2 SMNVEV (reference sequence). The ends were cut back, 0 bases at V and 3 bases at J, with 8 bases in the middle. CDR3 amino acids: CASSLSGAHTEAFF. CDR3 sequence (DNA): TGTGCCAGCAGTTTATCGGGGGCCCACACTGAAGCTTTCTTT.

The gene calls are TRBV19 and TRBJ2-1; 10 bases fit TRBD1. The V and J ends lost 11 bases and 9 bases, in that order; junction bases with no gene match: 16. Germline CDR1 LNHDA, CDR2 SQIVND (reference sequence). This CDR3 comprises 15 residues. CDR3 protein: CASLSRDRGSSEQFF. CDR3 in DNA: TGTGCCTCCCTTAGTCGGGACAGGGGATCAAGTGAGCAGTTCTTC.

This clone was observed a few times. J is TRBJ2-7 and V is TRBV10-3, with 9 bases aligning to TRBD2. The CDR3 totals 14 residues. J was trimmed by 6 bases and V by 5 bases; bases with no gene match: 8. CDR1 ENHRY and CDR2 SYGVKD come from the germline V gene. DNA for the CDR3: TGTGCCATCAGTAAGACTAGCGGAGGGCCCGAGCAGTACTTC. Protein sequence: CAISKTSGGPEQYF.

V gene TRBV5-4 combines with J gene TRBJ1-2; D is perhaps TRBD1 (5 bases). This CDR3 has 16 residues. Germline V CDR1 and CDR2: SGHNT, YYREEE (reference sequence). Trimming took off 0 bases at V and 3 bases at J, with 15 bases between the two ends. CDR3 sequence: CASSLVSGHMDYGYTF. CDR3 DNA sequence: TGTGCCAGCAGCTTGGTCTCAGGACACATGGACTATGGCTACACCTTC.

This clone was found a few times. CDR3 region: CASSLTYNSNYGYTF. The CDR3 DNA reads as TGTGCCAGCAGCTTAACCTATAATTCTAACTATGGCTACACCTTC. The chain joins TRBV7-2 to TRBJ1-2; D is unclear. Germline CDR1 and CDR2: SGHTA and FQGNSA. This CDR3 is built from 15 residues. V was shortened by 2 bases and J by 0 bases, with 10 bases between the two germline ends.

There are a few counts of this clone. The rearrangement links TRBV4-1 to TRBJ2-2, with TRBD2 identical over 7 bases. The CDR3 spans 19 residues. CDR1 MGHRA and CDR2 YSYEKL come from the germline V gene. The V segment lost 1 base and the J segment 7 bases; nucleotides outside the gene matches: 18. The DNA for the CDR3 is TGCGCCAGCAGCCAAGTAAGCTGGCGGGAGTTAAGTCGGGGCGGGGAGCTGTTTTTT. Amino acids: CASSQVSWRELSRGGELFF.

The rearrangement uses TRBV27 and TRBJ2-6; D is uncertain. Per germline, CDR1 MNHEY and CDR2 SMNVEV (reference sequence). The CDR3 covers 18 residues. With 6 bases removed from V and 4 bases from J, the gap between germline ends came to 22 bases. CDR3 bases: TGTGCCAGCAGCCCTCTCGAAGCCGCCGCTTACGGGGCCAACGTCCTGACTTTC. Its protein is CASSPLEAAAYGANVLTF.

The J gene is TRBJ2-1, the V gene TRBV28; 9 bases are shared with TRBD1. Trimming took 6 bases from V and 7 from J; bases not matched to a gene: 7. CDR1 MDHEN and CDR2 SYDVKM come from the germline V gene. This CDR3 spans 14 amino acids. This chain's CDR3 is CASSYRTGVNEQFF. As DNA, the CDR3 is TGTGCCAGCAGCTATAGGACAGGGGTAAATGAGCAGTTCTTC.

The chain couples TRBV11-3 to TRBJ2-7, with 9 nucleotides matching TRBD2. The junction had 10 bases not matched to a gene; V was cut back by 4 bases and J by 3 bases. The CDR3 contains 16 residues. CDR1 is SGHNT, CDR2 YENEEA, per germline. The CDR3 loop reads CASSSLAGEDIYEQYF. DNA for the CDR3: TGTGCCAGCAGCTCATTAGCGGGAGAAGACATCTACGAGCAGTACTTC.

This clone was found a few times. The J gene is TRBJ2-3, the V gene TRBV30; 7 bases fit TRBD2. J was trimmed by 2 bases and V by 4 bases; bases with no gene match: 3. The CDR3 has 13 amino acids. Germline CDR1 GTSNPN, CDR2 SVGIG (reference sequence). The CDR3 sequence is CAWTSGNTDTQYF. The CDR3 nucleotides read TGTGCCTGGACTAGCGGTAACACAGATACGCAGTATTTT.

V gene TRBV7-9 combines with J gene TRBJ1-1; D is unclear. The CDR3 spans 13 residues. V lost 5 bases and J lost 6, with 13 bases in between. CDR1 is SEHNR, CDR2 FQNEAQ, per germline (reference sequence). In DNA form, the CDR3 reads TGTGCCAGCAGCCAGGCAGTGTCTGCTGAAGCTTTCTTT. Protein sequence: CASSQAVSAEAFF.

In this sample, this clone turned up a few times. The chain is built from TRBV9 and TRBJ2-7, with 9 bases that match TRBD2. Germline assignment: CDR1 SGDLS and CDR2 YYNGEE. CDR3 length: 16 amino acids. V lost 2 bases, J lost 6 bases, and 12 bases stayed unmatched. The CDR3 DNA reads TGTGCCAGCAGCGTTGGACTAGCGTCGGGCTTGAGCGAGCAGTACTTC. It is translated as CASSVGLASGLSEQYF.

V gene TRBV6-4 combines with J gene TRBJ2-7, with a weak D call TRBD1 (6 bases). Germline V gives CDR1 MRHNA, CDR2 SNTAGT. This CDR3 has 15 residues. V lost 5 bases and J 5 bases, leaving 19 bases between the germline ends. The CDR3 sequence is CASSLLTGKSDEQYF. DNA of the CDR3: TGTGCCAGCAGTTTACTGACAGGCAAATCCGACGAGCAGTACTTC.

This clone was counted between two and nine times. One end of the junction varies from germline; a read error may be responsible. The chain carries TRBV7-7 and TRBJ2-2, with D maybe TRBD2 (5 bases). Germline assignment: CDR1 SSHAT and CDR2 FNYEAQ (reference sequence). CDR3 length: 13 residues. The DNA for the CDR3 is TGTGCTAGCAGCTTACTAGACACCGGGGAGCTGTTTTTT. This encodes CASSLLDTGELFF.

This clone was observed a few times. The chain is built from TRBV29-1 and TRBJ1-1; D is perhaps TRBD1 (5 bases). The CDR3 has 13 residues. CDR1 and CDR2 from the germline V gene are SQVTM and ANQGSEA. V lost 7 bases, J lost 1 base, and 13 bases lay in between. The CDR3 DNA sequence: TGCAGCGGTATAGGGGTTAAGAACACTGAAGCTTTCTTT. Its protein product is CSGIGVKNTEAFF.

The chain carries TRBV29-1 and TRBJ1-1, with D possibly being TRBD1 (5 bases). The CDR3 sequence is 14 residues long. V was shortened by 3 bases and J by 0 bases, with 11 bases between the two germline ends. The germline V gene encodes CDR1 SQVTM and CDR2 ANQGSEA. CDR3 sequence reads: CSVDRQKMNTEAFF. The CDR3 coding sequence is TGCAGCGTTGATAGACAGAAAATGAACACTGAAGCTTTCTTT. The variable domain in full, completed from reference TRBV29-1 and TRBJ1-1, reads SAVISQKPSRDICQRGTSLTIQCQVDSQVTMMFWYRQQPGQSLTLIATANQGSEATYESGFVIDKFPISRPNLTFSTLTVSNMSPEDSSIYLCSVDRQKMNTEAFFGQGTRLTVV.

The chain has TRBV6-1 and TRBJ1-3; D is unresolved. V gave up 10 bases and J gave up 9 bases, with 10 bases separating them. Per germline, CDR1 MNHNS and CDR2 SASEGT. The CDR3 contains 10 residues. The CDR3 DNA reads as TGTGCCACCTTACGGAGCACCATATATTTT. Its translation: CATLRSTIYF.

CDR3 bases: TGTGCCACCGGCGGTCTTGGAGGGAGCGACGAGCAGTACTTC. Protein product: CATGGLGGSDEQYF. The genes are TRBV10-3 and TRBJ2-7; the D gene is possibly TRBD2 (6 bases). Trimming pared 10 bases from V and 5 bases from J, leaving 21 bases between. The germline V gene has CDR1 ENHRY and CDR2 SYGVKD. The CDR3 spans 14 residues.

The sample holds a few counts of this clone. This chain uses TRBV6-6 with TRBJ1-1, with 9 bases that match TRBD1. CDR3 size: 15 residues. After removal of 2 bases from V and 1 base from J, the junction contained 2 bases not matched to a gene. Looked up from germline, CDR1 is MNHNY and CDR2 is SVGAGI (reference sequence). CDR3 nucleotides: TGTGCCAGCAGTTACGGGACAGGGAGGAACACTGAAGCTTTCTTT. Translation: CASSYGTGRNTEAFF.

The chain links TRBV4-2 to TRBJ1-2, with D perhaps matching TRBD1 (6 bases). V shed 2 bases and J shed 8 bases, with 18 bases lying between them. Germline V gene lookup returns CDR1 LGHNA and CDR2 YNFKEQ. The CDR3 loop spans 15 amino acids. This chain's CDR3 is CASSQRQLGARGYTF. The CDR3 bases are TGTGCCAGCAGCCAAAGACAGCTGGGGGCGCGGGGCTACACCTTC.

This clone was found a few times. The chain carries TRBV27 and TRBJ2-5, with 8 nucleotides matching TRBD1. Looked up from germline, CDR1 is MNHEY and CDR2 is SMNVEV (reference sequence). Losses at the gene ends were 7 bases for V and 5 bases for J; bases not matched to a gene: 9. The CDR3 extends over 14 amino acids. The CDR3 sequence is CASKVRGLSETQYF. CDR3 coding DNA: TGTGCCAGCAAGGTCAGGGGGCTGTCTGAGACCCAGTACTTC.

V gene TRBV7-8 combines with J gene TRBJ2-2; D uncertain. Germline lookup yields CDR1 SGHVS and CDR2 FQNEAQ. V lost 5 bases, J lost 1 base, and 8 bases lay in between. This CDR3 region has 14 residues. CDR3 DNA sequence: TGTGCCAGCAGCCCCCTAGAGAACACCGGGGAGCTGTTTTTT. Translating gives CASSPLENTGELFF.

This rearrangement joins TRBV2 to TRBJ1-2; D is possibly TRBD1 (5 bases). This CDR3 is 15 amino acids long. CDR1 SNHLY and CDR2 FYNNEI come from the germline V gene. Trimming left V 4 bases short and J 6 bases short, with 18 bases between. The CDR3 region is CASSVPPQGVNGYTF. DNA for the CDR3: TGTGCCAGCAGTGTGCCCCCGCAGGGTGTAAATGGCTACACCTTC.

This clone was counted between two and nine times. The chain is built from TRBV7-9 and TRBJ2-7; the match to TRBD2 covers 10 bases. CDR3 length: 14 residues. The V gene's germline CDR1 is SEHNR and CDR2 FQNEAQ (reference sequence). Trimming took 6 bases from V and 6 from J; bases not matched to a gene: 8. CDR3 loop: CASSLSGRDGEQYF. The CDR3 coding sequence is TGTGCCAGCAGTCTCAGCGGGAGGGATGGCGAGCAGTACTTC.